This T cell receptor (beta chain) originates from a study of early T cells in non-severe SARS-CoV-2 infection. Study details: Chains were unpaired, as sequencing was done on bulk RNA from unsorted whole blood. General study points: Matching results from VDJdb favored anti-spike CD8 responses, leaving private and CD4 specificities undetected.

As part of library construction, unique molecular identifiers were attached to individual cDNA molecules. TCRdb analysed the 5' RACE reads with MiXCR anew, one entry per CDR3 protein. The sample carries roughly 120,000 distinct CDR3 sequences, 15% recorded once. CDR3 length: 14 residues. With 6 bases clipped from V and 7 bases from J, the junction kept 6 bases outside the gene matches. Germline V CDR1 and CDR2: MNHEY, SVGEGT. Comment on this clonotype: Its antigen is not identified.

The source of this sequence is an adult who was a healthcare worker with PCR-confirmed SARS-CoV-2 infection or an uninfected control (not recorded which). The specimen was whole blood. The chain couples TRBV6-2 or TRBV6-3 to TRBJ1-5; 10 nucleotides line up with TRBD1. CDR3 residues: CASRLTGGRQPQHF. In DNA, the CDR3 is TGTGCCAGCAGGCTGACAGGGGGCAGGCAGCCCCAGCATTTT.